This entry is about one T cell receptor beta chain. The target of this receptor is not known. Base-call qualities are not available, and no considerably larger clone is one nucleotide away. Repertoires were sampled repeatedly over the course of chemoradiotherapy so that clonal expansion in the tumor microenvironment could be followed. The data stem from a study of chemoradiotherapy in HPV16-positive cancers (dated by TCRdb to between 2020 and 2023). The study in broad terms: Functional T-cell assays on cells from two HPV16-positive patients defined candidate HPV-specific T-cell clones and common TCR motifs. The study asked whether T-cell immunity to the HPV oncoproteins E6 and E7 changes during chemoradiotherapy and whether this immunity affects survival. The candidate HPV-specific TCRs and motifs were then tracked in TCR repertoires from some 86 patients with HPV-related cancers.

The paper's findings and limits, for the study overall: In HPV16-positive patients, expansion of HPV-responsive T cells during chemoradiotherapy was found to be associated with improved recurrence-free survival. Only a couple of HPV16-positive patients were used to derive the functional definition of HPV-specific T cells, and the survival association was reported for HPV16-positive patients. Expansion of candidate HPV-specific clones and E7-related TCR motifs was observed in the tumor microenvironment during treatment, whereas no such expansion was observed for non-HPV-specific T cells.

Library generation was performed with the immunoSEQ multiplex PCR assay. Sourced from immuneACCESS, this table was stored by TCRdb with only in-frame sequences that have V and J called. A share of the clones is absent; for the studies checked, an unresolved V gene accounts for under half, and the remainder has no known explanation. The sample includes under 20,000 clones, with 60% to 80% observed a single time. Under 1.5% of the sample is taken by the ten largest. From cysteine to phenylalanine, the CDR3 is 15 amino acids long. The retained sequence is limited to the CDR3, 45 bases, with the frame set at the first base. The junction shows trimming of 2 bases on V and 2 bases on J, and the gene matches do not reach 4 bases of it. CDR1 and CDR2 are read off the germline V gene as MGHRA and YSYEKL.

The TCR originated in a human donor with HPV-associated anogenital cancer. Collection of the sample occurred from a patient who underwent chemoradiotherapy. The V and J genes are TRBV4-1 and TRBJ2-3; TRBD1 aligns with 7 central bases. The CDR3 reads CASSQPGQNTDTQYF. The nucleotide sequence reads as follows: TGCGCCAGCAGCCAACCGGGACAGAACACAGATACGCAGTATTTT.